This T cell receptor beta chain came from a study of OX40 agonist ivuxolimab in advanced cancers. Libraries were prepared by immunoSEQ multiplex PCR; TCRdb keeps only in-frame clonotypes and omits some of them. Here the sample spans some 74,000 clones, roughly 88% being singletons. The CDR3 is 17 amino acids. Germline V lookup: CDR1 MDHEN, CDR2 SYDVKM. The J segment lost 2 bases and the V segment lost 6 bases, leaving 10 bases of the junction unmatched. This clone was counted between two and nine times. The receptor was isolated from an adult with an advanced solid tumor such as melanoma, head and neck, liver or kidney cancer. The sample in question was CD4+ or CD8+ T cells sorted from blood, obtained in a trial of the OX40 agonist ivuxolimab. This chain links TRBV28 with TRBJ1-5; 10 bases align to TRBD1. CDR3 sequence (DNA): TGTGCCAGCAGCCGGGACAGGGGCCTAAGGGGCAATCAGCCCCAGCATTTT. Translation: CASSRDRGLRGNQPQHF.